The 9 T cell receptor beta chains presented below share a single source sample, sequenced in a study of cytomegalovirus exposure and HLA in healthy donors (TCRdb year 2017). Library prep was done by the immunoSEQ multiplex PCR assay. A mixture of 60 forward primers for TCR Vbeta segments and 13 reverse primers for TCR Jbeta segments was used in the multiplex PCR. The clones in this table, taken by TCRdb from immuneACCESS, are in-frame only. Not every clone is retained; where verified, under half of the shortfall comes from an unresolved V gene, and the cause of the rest is unknown. The sample has about 64,000 clones on record, roughly 85% of them singletons. Of the sample, about 10% is held by the ten largest clones. The sample consisted of PBMCs. The source is a female donor in good health and CMV-seronegative.

The chain combines TRBV28 with TRBJ2-1, with TRBD2 identical over 10 bases. The germline V gene encodes CDR1 MDHEN and CDR2 SYDVKM. The CDR3 is 22 amino acids. The V and J ends lost 3 bases and 2 bases, in that order; junction bases with no gene match: 22. The CDR3 DNA follows: TGTGCCAGCAGTTTCGTCAAGGGGACGCTTGTAGCGGGAGGATGGCCCTACAATGAGCAGTTCTTC. It specifies CASSFVKGTLVAGGWPYNEQFF. The complete variable domain, with remaining parts taken from reference TRBV28 and TRBJ2-1, reads DVKVTQSSRYLVKRTGEKVFLECVQDMDHENMFWYRQDPGLGLRLIYFSYDVKMKEKGDIPEGYSVSREKKERFSLILESASTNQTSMYLCASSFVKGTLVAGGWPYNEQFFGPGTRLTVL.

The chain has TRBV7-2 and TRBJ1-5; D uncertain. Per the germline V gene, CDR1 is SGHTA and CDR2 is FQGNSA. The CDR3 totals 12 residues. V was pared by 5 bases and J by 5 bases, with 7 bases between. The CDR3 DNA is TGTGCCAGCAGCATGGGAGATCAGCCCCAGCATTTT. It translates to CASSMGDQPQHF.

The chain joins TRBV29-1 to TRBJ1-2; 8 bases fit TRBD1. This CDR3 comprises 12 residues. With V trimmed by 6 bases and J by 4 bases, 4 bases remained unmatched. Germline V CDR1 and CDR2: SQVTM, ANQGSEA. CDR3 sequence (DNA): TGCAGCGTCGGACAGGGACTCTATGGCTACACCTTC. Protein product: CSVGQGLYGYTF.

The rearrangement joins TRBV10-3 to TRBJ2-7, with TRBD2 matching 7 bases. With V trimmed by 2 bases and J by 3 bases, 1 base remained unmatched. CDR3 length equals 13 residues. In germline, CDR1 is ENHRY, CDR2 SYGVKD. The CDR3 nucleotides read TGTGCCATCAGTGAGCGGGAGGACTACGAGCAGTACTTC. This codes for CAISEREDYEQYF.

The table lists this clone with a count of one. V usage is TRBV2 and J usage is TRBJ2-7; 9 positions match TRBD1. Trimming took 6 bases from V and 4 from J; bases not matched to a gene: 1. This CDR3 contains 12 residues. CDR1 is SNHLY, CDR2 FYNNEI, per germline. In DNA, the CDR3 is TGTGCCAGCAGACAGGGGGCATACGAGCAGTACTTC. Amino acid sequence: CASRQGAYEQYF.

The CDR3 DNA reads TGTGCCATCAGTAGAGGAGGGGGCGGGAACACTGAAGCTTTCTTT. Amino acid sequence: CAISRGGGGNTEAFF. The chain is built from TRBV10-3 and TRBJ1-1; 7 positions agree with TRBD1. Germline lookup yields CDR1 ENHRY and CDR2 SYGVKD. The CDR3 is made up of 15 amino acids. V gave up 5 bases and J gave up 1 base; unmatched junction bases: 7.

V gene TRBV28 combines with J gene TRBJ2-7; 7 bases fit TRBD1. Looked up from germline, CDR1 is MDHEN and CDR2 is SYDVKM. CDR3 size: 11 residues. The J segment lost 6 bases and the V segment lost 7 bases, leaving 3 bases of the junction unmatched. The CDR3 region is CASNHRGEQYF. The CDR3 nucleotides are TGTGCCAGCAATCACAGGGGCGAGCAGTACTTC.

V and J are TRBV6-5 and TRBJ1-1; TRBD1 might be the D (5 bases). The V end lost 8 bases, the J end lost 11 bases, and 24 bases lay between the germline ends. CDR1 MNHEY and CDR2 SVGAGI come from the germline V gene. This CDR3 is built from 14 residues. The DNA for the CDR3 is TGTGCCAGCCGAAAGGGGTCATCCAATGTGTGGGCTTTCTTT. Protein: CASRKGSSNVWAFF.

This chain joins TRBV11-3 and TRBJ2-1; D is ambiguous. The germline V and J ends were trimmed by 5 bases and 2 bases, with 13 bases remaining between them. This CDR3 is 15 amino acids long. CDR1 and CDR2 (germline): SGHNT, YENEEA. This chain's CDR3 is CASSPDMGPYNEQFF. For the CDR3, the DNA is TGTGCCAGCAGCCCGGATATGGGCCCCTACAATGAGCAGTTCTTC.